This TCR beta chain was retrieved from a study of beta chain features in type 1 diabetes. Findings and limits, study-wide: TCRB rearrangement may or may not be influenced by HLA type; here this remained unresolved.

The isolated RNA, all of it, was reverse transcribed, so expressed TCRB transcripts were what got sequenced. Sequencing of naive, central memory and regulatory T cell samples gave an average of roughly 3.5 million reads. Repertoires were generated with immunoSEQ multiplex PCR, while TCRdb's copy carries only in-frame clones and drops some. The repertoire holds nearly 250,000 clones, with roughly an eighth as singletons. As to this clone: The antigen is not known.

The sequencing input was naive CD4+ T cells from blood. The clonotype was recovered from a woman in her thirties or forties in good health.

Here the CDR3 reads CASSAGQGGYNEQFF. CDR3 in DNA: TGTGCCAGCAGCGCCGGACAGGGGGGTTACAATGAGCAGTTCTTC. The V gene is TRBV9, the J gene TRBJ2-1; 10 bases are a match to TRBD1. CDR3 length equals 15 residues. Germline V gene data show CDR1 as SGDLS and CDR2 as YYNGEE. V lost 3 bases, J lost 4 bases, and 4 bases stayed unmatched.